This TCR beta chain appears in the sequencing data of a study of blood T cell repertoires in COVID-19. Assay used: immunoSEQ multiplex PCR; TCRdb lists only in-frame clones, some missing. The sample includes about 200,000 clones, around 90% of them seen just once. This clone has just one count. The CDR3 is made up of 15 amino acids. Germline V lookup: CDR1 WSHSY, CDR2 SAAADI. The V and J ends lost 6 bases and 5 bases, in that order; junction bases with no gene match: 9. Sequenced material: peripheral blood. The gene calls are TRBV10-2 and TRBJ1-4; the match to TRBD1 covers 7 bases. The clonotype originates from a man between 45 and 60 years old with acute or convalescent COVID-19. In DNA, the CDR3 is TGCGCCAGCAGCGAATCCGGGACAGAAAATGAAAAACTGTTTTTT. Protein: CASSESGTENEKLFF.